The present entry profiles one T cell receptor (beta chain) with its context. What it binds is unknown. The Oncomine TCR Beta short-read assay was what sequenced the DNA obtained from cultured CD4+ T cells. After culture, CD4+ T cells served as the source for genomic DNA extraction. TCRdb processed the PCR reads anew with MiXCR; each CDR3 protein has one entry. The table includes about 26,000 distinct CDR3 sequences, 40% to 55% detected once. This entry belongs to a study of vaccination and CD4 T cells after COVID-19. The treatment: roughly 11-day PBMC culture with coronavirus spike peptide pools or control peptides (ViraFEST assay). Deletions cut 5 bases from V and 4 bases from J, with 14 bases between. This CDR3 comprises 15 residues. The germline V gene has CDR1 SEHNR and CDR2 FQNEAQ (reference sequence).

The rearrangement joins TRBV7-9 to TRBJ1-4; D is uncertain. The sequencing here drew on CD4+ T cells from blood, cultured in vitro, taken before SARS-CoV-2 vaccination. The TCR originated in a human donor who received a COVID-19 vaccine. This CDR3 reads CASSPRNVLNEKLFF. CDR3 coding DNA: TGTGCCAGCAGCCCACGGAATGTCCTTAATGAAAAACTGTTTTTT.